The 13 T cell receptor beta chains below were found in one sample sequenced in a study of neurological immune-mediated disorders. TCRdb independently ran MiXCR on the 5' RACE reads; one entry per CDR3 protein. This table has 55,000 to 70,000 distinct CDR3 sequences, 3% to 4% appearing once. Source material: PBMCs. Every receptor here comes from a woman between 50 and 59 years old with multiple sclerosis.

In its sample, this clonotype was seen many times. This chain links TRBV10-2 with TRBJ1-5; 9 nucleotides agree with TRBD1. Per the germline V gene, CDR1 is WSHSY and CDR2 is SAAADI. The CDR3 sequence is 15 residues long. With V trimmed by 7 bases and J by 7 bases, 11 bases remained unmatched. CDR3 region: CASNPGTGFGQPQHF. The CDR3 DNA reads TGCGCCAGCAACCCCGGGACAGGGTTTGGCCAGCCCCAGCATTTT.

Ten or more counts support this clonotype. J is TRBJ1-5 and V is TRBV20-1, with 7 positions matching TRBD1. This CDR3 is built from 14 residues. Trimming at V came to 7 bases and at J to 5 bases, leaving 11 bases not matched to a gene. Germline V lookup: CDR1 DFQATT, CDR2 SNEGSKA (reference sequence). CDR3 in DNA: TGCAGTGTGTCGGTAGGGGGCGACGATCAGCCCCAGCATTTT. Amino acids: CSVSVGGDDQPQHF.

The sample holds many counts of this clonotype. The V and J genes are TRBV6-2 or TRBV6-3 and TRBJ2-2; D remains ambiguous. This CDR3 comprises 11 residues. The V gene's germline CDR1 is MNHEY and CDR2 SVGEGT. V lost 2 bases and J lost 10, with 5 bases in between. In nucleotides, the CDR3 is TGTGCCAGCAGTTACGGCCTGGAGCTGTTTTTT. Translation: CASSYGLELFF.

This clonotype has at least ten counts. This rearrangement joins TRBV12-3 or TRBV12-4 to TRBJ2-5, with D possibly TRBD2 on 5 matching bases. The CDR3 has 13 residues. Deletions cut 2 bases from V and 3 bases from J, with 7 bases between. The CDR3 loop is CASSLRDEETQYF. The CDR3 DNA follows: TGTGCCAGCAGTTTACGGGATGAAGAGACCCAGTACTTC.

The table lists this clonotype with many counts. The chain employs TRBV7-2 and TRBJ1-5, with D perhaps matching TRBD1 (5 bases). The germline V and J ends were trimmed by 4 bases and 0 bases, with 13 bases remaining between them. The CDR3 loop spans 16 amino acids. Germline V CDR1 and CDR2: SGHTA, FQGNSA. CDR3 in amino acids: CASSSAGALSNQPQHF. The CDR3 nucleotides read TGTGCCAGCAGCTCCGCTGGGGCCCTTAGCAATCAGCCCCAGCATTTT. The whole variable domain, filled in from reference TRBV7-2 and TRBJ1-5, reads GAGVSQSPSNKVTEKGKDVELRCDPISGHTALYWYRQSLGQGLEFLIYFQGNSAPDKSGLPSDRFSAERTGGSVSTLTIQRTQQEDSAVYLCASSSAGALSNQPQHFGDGTRLSIL.

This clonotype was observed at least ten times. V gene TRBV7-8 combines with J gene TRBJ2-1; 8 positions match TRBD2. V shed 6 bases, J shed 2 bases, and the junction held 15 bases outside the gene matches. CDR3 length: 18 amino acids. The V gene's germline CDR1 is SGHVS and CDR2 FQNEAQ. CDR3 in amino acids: CASRHFGTRINPYNEQFF. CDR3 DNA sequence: TGTGCCAGCAGGCATTTTGGGACTAGAATTAACCCCTACAATGAGCAGTTCTTC. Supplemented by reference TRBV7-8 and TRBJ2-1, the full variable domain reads GAGVSQSPRYKVAKRGQDVALRCDPISGHVSLFWYQQALGQGPEFLTYFQNEAQLDKSGLPSDRFFAERPEGSVSTLKIQRTQQEDSAVYLCASRHFGTRINPYNEQFFGPGTRLTVL.

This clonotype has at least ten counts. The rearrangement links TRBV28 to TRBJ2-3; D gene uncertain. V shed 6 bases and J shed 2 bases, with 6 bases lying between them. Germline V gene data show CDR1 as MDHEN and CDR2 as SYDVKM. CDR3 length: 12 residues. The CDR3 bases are TGTGCCAGCAGGACTTACACAGATACGCAGTATTTT. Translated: CASRTYTDTQYF.

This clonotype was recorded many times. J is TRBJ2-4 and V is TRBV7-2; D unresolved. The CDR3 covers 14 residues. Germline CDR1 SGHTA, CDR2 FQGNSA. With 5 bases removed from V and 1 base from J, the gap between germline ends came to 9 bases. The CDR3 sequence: CASSPSYAKNIQYF. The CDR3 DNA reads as TGTGCCAGCAGCCCGAGCTATGCCAAAAACATTCAGTACTTC.

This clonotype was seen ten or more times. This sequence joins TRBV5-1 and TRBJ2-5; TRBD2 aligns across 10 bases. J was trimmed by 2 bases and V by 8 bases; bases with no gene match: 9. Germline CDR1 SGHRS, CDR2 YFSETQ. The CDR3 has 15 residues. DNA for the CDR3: TGCGCCAGTCTGCTTAGCGGGGGGCCTCAAGAGACCCAGTACTTC. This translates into CASLLSGGPQETQYF.

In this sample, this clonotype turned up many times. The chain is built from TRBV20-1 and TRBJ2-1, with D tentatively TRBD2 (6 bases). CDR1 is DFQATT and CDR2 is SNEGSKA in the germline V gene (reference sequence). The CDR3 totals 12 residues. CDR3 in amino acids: CSSRAGHNEQFF. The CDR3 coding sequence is TGCAGCTCGAGAGCGGGCCACAATGAGCAGTTCTTC.

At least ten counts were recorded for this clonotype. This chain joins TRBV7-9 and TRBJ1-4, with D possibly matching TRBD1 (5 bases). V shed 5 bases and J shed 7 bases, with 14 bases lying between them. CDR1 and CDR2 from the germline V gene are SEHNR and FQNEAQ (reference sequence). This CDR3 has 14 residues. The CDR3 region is CASSAPGDREKLFF. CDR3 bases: TGTGCCAGCAGCGCGCCGGGGGATCGTGAAAAACTGTTTTTT.

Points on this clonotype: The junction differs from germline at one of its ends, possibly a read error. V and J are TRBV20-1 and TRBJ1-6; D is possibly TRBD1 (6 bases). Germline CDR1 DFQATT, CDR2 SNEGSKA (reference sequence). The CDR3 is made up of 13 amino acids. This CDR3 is CSAKGQTNSTLNF. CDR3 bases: TGCAGTGCCAAAGGACAGACGAATTCAACCCTCAACTTT.

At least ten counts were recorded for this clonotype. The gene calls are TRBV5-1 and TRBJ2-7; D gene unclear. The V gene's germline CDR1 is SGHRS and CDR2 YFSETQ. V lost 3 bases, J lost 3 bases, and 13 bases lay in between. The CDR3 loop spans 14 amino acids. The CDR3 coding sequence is TGCGCCAGCAGCTCCGATTTCGACCTCTACGAGCAGTACTTC. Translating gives CASSSDFDLYEQYF.